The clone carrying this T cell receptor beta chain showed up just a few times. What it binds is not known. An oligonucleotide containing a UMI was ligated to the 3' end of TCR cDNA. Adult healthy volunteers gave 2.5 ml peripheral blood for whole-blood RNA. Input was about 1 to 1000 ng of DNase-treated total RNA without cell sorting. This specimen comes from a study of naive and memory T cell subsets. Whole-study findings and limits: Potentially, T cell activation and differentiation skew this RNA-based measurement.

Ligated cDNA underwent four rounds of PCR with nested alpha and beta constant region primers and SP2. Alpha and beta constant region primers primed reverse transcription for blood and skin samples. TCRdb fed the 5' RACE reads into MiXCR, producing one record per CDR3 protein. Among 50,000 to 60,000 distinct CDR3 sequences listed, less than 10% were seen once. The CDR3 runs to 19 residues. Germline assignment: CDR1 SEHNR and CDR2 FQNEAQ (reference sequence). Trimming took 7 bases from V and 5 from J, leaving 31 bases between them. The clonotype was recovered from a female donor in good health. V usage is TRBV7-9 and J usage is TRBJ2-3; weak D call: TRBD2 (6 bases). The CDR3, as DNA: TGTGCCAGCACCTTCCTTCCCCCGGGGAGAGCGGGTGTCGTAGATACGCAGTATTTT. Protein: CASTFLPPGRAGVVDTQYF.